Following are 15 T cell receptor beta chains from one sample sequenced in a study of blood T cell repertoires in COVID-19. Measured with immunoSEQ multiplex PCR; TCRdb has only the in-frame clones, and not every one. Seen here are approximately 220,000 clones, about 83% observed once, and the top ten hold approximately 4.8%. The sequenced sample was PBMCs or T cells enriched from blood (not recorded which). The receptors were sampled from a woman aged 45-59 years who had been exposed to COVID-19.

The CDR3 coding sequence is TGTGCCAGCAGCTTCGGCGGGGGTCCAAATGAGCAGTTCTTC. Translated: CASSFGGGPNEQFF. V gene TRBV11-3 combines with J gene TRBJ2-1, with 7 bases identical to TRBD2. The CDR3 is 14 residues long. In germline, CDR1 is SGHNT, CDR2 YENEEA. Trimming at V came to 3 bases and at J to 7 bases, leaving 6 bases not matched to a gene.

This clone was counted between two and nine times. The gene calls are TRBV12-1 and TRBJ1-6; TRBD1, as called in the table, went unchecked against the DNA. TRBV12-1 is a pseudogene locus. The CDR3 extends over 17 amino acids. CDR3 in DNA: TGTGCCAGCAGCGCGAAAAACAGGGGCAGTCTTGATTCACCCCTCCACTTT. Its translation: CASSAKNRGSLDSPLHF.

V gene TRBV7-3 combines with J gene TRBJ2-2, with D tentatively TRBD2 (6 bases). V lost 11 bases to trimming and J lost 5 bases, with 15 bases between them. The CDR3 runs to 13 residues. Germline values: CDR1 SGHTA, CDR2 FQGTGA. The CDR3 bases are TGTGCCTCCCAGGGAGGAGGGACCGGGGAGCTGTTTTTT. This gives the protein CASQGGGTGELFF. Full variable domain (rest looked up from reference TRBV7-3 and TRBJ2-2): GAGVSQTPSNKVTEKGKYVELRCDPISGHTALYWYRQSLGQGPEFLIYFQGTGAADDSGLPNDRFFAVRPEGSVSTLKIQRTERGDSAVYLCASQGGGTGELFFGEGSRLTVL.

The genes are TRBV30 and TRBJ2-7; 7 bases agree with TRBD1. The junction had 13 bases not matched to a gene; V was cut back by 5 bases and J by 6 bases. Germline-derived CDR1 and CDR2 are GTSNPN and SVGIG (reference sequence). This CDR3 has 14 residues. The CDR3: CAWSSDRSLPEQYF. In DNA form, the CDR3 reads TGTGCCTGGTCCTCGGACAGGTCCTTACCCGAGCAGTACTTC.

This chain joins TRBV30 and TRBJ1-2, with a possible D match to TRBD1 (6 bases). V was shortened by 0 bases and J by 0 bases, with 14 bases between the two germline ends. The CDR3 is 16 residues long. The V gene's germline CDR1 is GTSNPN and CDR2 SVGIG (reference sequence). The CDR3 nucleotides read TGTGCCTGGAGTGTACAGAGATACAGGGCTAACTATGGCTACACCTTC. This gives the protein CAWSVQRYRANYGYTF.

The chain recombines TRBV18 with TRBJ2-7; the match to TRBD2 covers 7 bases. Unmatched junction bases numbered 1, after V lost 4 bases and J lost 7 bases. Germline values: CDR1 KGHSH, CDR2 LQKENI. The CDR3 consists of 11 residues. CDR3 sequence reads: CASSLRGEQYF. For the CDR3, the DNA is TGTGCCAGCTCACTGCGGGGGGAGCAGTACTTC.

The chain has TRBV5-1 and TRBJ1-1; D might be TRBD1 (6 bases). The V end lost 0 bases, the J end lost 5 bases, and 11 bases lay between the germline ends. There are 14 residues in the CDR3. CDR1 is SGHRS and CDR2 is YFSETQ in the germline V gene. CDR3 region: CASSLAQGWTEAFF. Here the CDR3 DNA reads TGCGCCAGCAGCTTGGCACAGGGATGGACTGAAGCTTTCTTT.

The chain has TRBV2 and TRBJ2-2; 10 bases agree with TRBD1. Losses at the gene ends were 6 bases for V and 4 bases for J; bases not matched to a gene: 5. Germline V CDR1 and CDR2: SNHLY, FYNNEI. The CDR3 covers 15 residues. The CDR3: CASRDRGKSTGELFF. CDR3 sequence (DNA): TGTGCCAGCAGGGACAGGGGGAAAAGCACCGGGGAGCTGTTTTTT.

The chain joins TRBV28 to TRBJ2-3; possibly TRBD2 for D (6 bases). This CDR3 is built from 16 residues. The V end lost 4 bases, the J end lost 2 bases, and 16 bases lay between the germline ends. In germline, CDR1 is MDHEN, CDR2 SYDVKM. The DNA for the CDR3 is TGTGCCAGCAGTTCCGGCAGCGGGCTCTACACAGATACGCAGTATTTT. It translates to CASSSGSGLYTDTQYF.

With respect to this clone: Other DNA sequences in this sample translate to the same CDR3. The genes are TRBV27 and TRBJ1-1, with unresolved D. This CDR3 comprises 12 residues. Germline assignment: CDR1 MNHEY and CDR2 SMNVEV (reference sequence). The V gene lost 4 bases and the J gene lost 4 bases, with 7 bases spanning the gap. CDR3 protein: CASSYRGTEAFF. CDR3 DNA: TGTGCCAGCAGTTACCGGGGCACTGAAGCTTTCTTT.

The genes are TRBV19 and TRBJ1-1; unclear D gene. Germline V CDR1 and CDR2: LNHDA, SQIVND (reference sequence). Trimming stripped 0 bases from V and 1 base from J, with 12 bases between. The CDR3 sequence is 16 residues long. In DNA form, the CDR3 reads TGTGCCAGTAGTATAGATAAGAGGGAAGAGAACACTGAAGCTTTCTTT. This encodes CASSIDKREENTEAFF.

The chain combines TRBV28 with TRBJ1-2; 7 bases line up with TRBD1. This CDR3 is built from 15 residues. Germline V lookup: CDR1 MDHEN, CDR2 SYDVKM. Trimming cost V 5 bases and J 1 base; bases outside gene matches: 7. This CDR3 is CASSEEGAGNYGYTF. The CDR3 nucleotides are TGTGCCAGCAGTGAGGAGGGGGCGGGTAACTATGGCTACACCTTC.

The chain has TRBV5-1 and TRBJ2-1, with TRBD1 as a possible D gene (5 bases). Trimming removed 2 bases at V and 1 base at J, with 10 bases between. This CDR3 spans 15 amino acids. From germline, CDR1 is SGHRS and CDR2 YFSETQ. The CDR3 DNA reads TGCGCCAGCAGCTTAAGAGACAGTTCCTACAATGAGCAGTTCTTC. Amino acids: CASSLRDSSYNEQFF.

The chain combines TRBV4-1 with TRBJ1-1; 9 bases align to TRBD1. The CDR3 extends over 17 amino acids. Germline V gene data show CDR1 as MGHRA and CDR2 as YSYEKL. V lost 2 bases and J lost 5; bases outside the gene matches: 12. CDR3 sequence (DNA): TGCGCCAGCAGCCAACCGGGACAGGGATCCTGGACGACTGAAGCTTTCTTT. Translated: CASSQPGQGSWTTEAFF.

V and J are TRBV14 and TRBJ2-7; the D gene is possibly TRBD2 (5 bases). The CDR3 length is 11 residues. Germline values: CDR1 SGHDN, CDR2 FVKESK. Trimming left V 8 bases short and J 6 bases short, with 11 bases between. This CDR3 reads CASGMRAEQYF. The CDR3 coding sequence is TGTGCCAGCGGGATGAGGGCCGAGCAGTACTTC.